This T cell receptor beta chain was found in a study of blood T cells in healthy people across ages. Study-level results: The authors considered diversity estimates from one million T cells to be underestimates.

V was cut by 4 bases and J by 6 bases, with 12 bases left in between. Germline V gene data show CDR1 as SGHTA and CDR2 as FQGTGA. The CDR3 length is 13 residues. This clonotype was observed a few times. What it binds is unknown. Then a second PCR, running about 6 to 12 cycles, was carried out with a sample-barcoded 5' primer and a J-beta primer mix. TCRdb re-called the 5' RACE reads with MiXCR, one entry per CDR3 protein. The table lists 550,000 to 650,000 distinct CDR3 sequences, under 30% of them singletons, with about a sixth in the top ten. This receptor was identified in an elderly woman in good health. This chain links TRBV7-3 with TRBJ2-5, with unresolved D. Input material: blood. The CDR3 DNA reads TGTGCCAGCAGCTACAAGGGTGGTCAGACCCAGTACTTC. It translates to CASSYKGGQTQYF.